These T cell receptor beta chains were read from a single sample in a study of blood T cell repertoires in COVID-19. Libraries were prepared by immunoSEQ multiplex PCR; TCRdb keeps only in-frame clonotypes and omits some of them. The sample contains roughly 250,000 clones, 87% of which appear only once. Sequencing was done on a sample of peripheral blood. The origin of the receptors is a man aged 55-75 years who had recovered from COVID-19. CDR3s include the opening cysteine and the closing phenylalanine or tryptophan. D genes are given only for firm matches. Rows give clone size only sometimes, using once, few, many, or a class for an expanded clone.

NA	TRBJ1-3	TRBV6-5	NA	CASRGEGRLNTIYF	TGTGCCAGCAGGGGGGAGGGGCGCCTGAACACCATATATTTT
TRBD1	TRBJ1-2	TRBV24-1	NA	CATSEPDREVGYTF	TGTGCCACCAGTGAACCAGACAGGGAGGTTGGCTACACCTTC
TRBD1	TRBJ1-3	TRBV7-2	NA	CASSLAGQGFTFSGNTIYF	TGTGCCAGCAGCTTAGCGGGACAGGGGTTCACTTTCTCTGGAAACACCATATATTTT
TRBD2	TRBJ2-3	TRBV20-1	NA	CSASDHGGVTDTQYF	TGCAGTGCTAGTGACCACGGGGGGGTCACAGATACGCAGTATTTT
NA	TRBJ2-2	TRBV11-3	NA	CASSFVRTGELFF	TGTGCCAGCAGCTTTGTGCGGACCGGGGAGCTGTTTTTT
NA	TRBJ1-1	TRBV30	NA	CAWSPGNTEAFF	TGTGCCTGGAGTCCAGGGAACACTGAAGCTTTCTTT
TRBD2	TRBJ2-3	TRBV11-2	NA	CASTKRGGLADTQYF	TGTGCCAGCACCAAGCGGGGGGGCTTGGCAGATACGCAGTATTTT
NA	TRBJ2-5	TRBV5-1	NA	CASSFPGETQYF	TGCGCCAGCAGCTTCCCCGGAGAGACCCAGTACTTC
NA	TRBJ2-2	TRBV28	many	CASSLYAGTNTGELFF	TGTGCCAGCAGTTTATATGCAGGGACGAACACCGGGGAGCTGTTTTTT
NA	TRBJ1-4	TRBV3-1/TRBV3-2	NA	CASSHSLLTEKLFF	TGTGCCAGCAGCCATTCGTTGTTGACAGAAAAACTGTTTTTT
TRBD1	TRBJ2-2	TRBV5-1	NA	CASTPGTGFVGTGELFF	TGCGCCAGCACCCCCGGGACAGGTTTTGTGGGGACCGGGGAGCTGTTTTTT
TRBD1	TRBJ2-3	TRBV9	NA	CASSDDTGGPDTQYF	TGTGCCAGCAGCGACGATACAGGGGGTCCAGATACGCAGTATTTT
TRBD1	TRBJ2-4	TRBV24-1	NA	CATSDPGTVNIQYF	TGTGCCACCAGTGACCCCGGGACAGTAAACATTCAGTACTTC
NA	TRBJ1-1	TRBV6-1	few	CASSERPAGAHPRMNTEAFF	TGTGCCAGCAGTGAACGTCCGGCAGGGGCCCATCCCCGAATGAACACTGAAGCTTTCTTT
NA	TRBJ1-4	TRBV19	NA	CASSSLRAGRGRGEKLFF	TGTGCCAGTAGTTCGCTTCGTGCGGGGAGAGGGCGCGGTGAAAAACTGTTTTTT
NA	TRBJ1-2	TRBV9	NA	CASSVELWGRELGYTF	TGTGCCAGCAGCGTAGAGTTATGGGGAAGGGAGTTGGGCTACACCTTC
NA	TRBJ1-2	TRBV24-1	NA	CATSHRVIGYTF	TGTGCCACCAGCCACAGGGTAATCGGCTACACCTTC
NA	TRBJ1-2	TRBV5-1	NA	CASSYTRGIEDGYTF	TGCGCCAGCAGCTACACCAGGGGAATAGAAGATGGCTACACCTTC
NA	TRBJ1-6	TRBV18	NA	CASSVGAIDSPLHF	TGTGCCAGCTCCGTGGGGGCAATAGATTCACCCCTCCACTTT
NA	TRBJ2-7	TRBV2	NA	CASAWGSGLYEQYF	TGTGCCAGTGCCTGGGGTAGCGGTCTCTACGAGCAGTACTTC
TRBD1	TRBJ1-6	TRBV5-1	few	CASSLRTGDNSPLHF	TGCGCCAGCAGCTTAAGGACAGGGGATAATTCACCCCTCCACTTT
TRBD1	TRBJ1-4	TRBV2	NA	CASRDGQGYEKLFF	TGTGCCAGCAGGGACGGACAGGGCTACGAAAAACTGTTTTTT
NA	TRBJ1-1	TRBV18	NA	CASSPQKNTEAFF	TGTGCCAGCTCACCCCAGAAGAACACTGAAGCTTTCTTT
TRBD1	TRBJ1-5	TRBV6-5	NA	CASSNRQGGNQPQHF	TGTGCCAGCAGCAACCGACAGGGGGGCAATCAGCCCCAGCATTTT
NA	TRBJ1-2	TRBV24-1	NA	CATSDSGVYGYTF	TGTGCCACCAGTGACTCCGGGGTCTATGGCTACACCTTC
NA	TRBJ1-6	TRBV7-2	NA	CASSPQALSPLHF	TGTGCCAGCAGCCCACAGGCCCTATCACCCCTCCACTTT
NA	TRBJ1-3	TRBV19	NA	CASSIRGGLHGNTIYF	TGTGCCAGTAGTATCCGCGGGGGATTACATGGAAACACCATATATTTT
NA	TRBJ2-2	TRBV10-3	NA	CAISSGRGTGELFF	TGTGCCATCAGTAGCGGACGGGGGACCGGGGAGCTGTTTTTT
NA	TRBJ1-2	TRBV5-6	NA	CATDTLGAGWDGYTF	TGTGCCACCGACACCTTGGGGGCCGGGTGGGATGGCTACACCTTC
NA	TRBJ1-5	TRBV27	NA	CASRRNAGERNQPQHF	TGTGCCAGCAGACGAAATGCGGGGGAAAGGAATCAGCCCCAGCATTTT
NA	TRBJ2-3	TRBV10-3	NA	CAIRTESTDTQYF	TGTGCCATTCGGACAGAAAGCACAGATACGCAGTATTTT
NA	TRBJ1-1	TRBV5-1	NA	CASSSGGMNTEAFF	TGCGCCAGCAGCTCGGGGGGAATGAACACTGAAGCTTTCTTT
TRBD1	TRBJ1-5	TRBV5-6	few	CASSLGQGKSQPQHF	TGTGCCAGCAGCTTGGGACAGGGTAAGTCGCAGCCCCAGCATTTT
TRBD1	TRBJ2-6	TRBV5-1	NA	CASSAGQGFGGANVLTF	TGCGCCAGCAGCGCGGGACAGGGATTTGGCGGGGCCAACGTCCTGACTTTC
NA	TRBJ1-1	TRBV6-5	NA	CASSRGPNTEAFF	TGTGCCAGCAGTAGGGGCCCGAACACTGAAGCTTTCTTT
TRBD2	TRBJ2-7	TRBV9	NA	CASSVDPAGAREQYF	TGTGCCAGCAGCGTGGACCCAGCGGGGGCCCGCGAGCAGTACTTC
TRBD1	TRBJ2-1	TRBV10-3	NA	CAISVRTGVEQFF	TGTGCCATCAGTGTTCGGACAGGGGTAGAACAGTTCTTC
TRBD1	TRBJ2-3	TRBV7-9	NA	CASSLGQGAGTDTQYF	TGTGCCAGCAGCTTAGGACAGGGGGCTGGCACAGATACGCAGTATTTT
NA	TRBJ1-2	TRBV10-2	NA	CASSYVQGLGGYTF	TGCGCCAGCAGCTACGTACAGGGTTTAGGCGGCTACACCTTC
TRBD2	TRBJ2-3	TRBV24-1	NA	CATSDPAAGGTDTQYF	TGTGCCACCAGTGACCCTGCGGCGGGGGGCACAGATACGCAGTATTTT
TRBD1	TRBJ2-3	TRBV5-4	few	CASSRGGVIGTDTQYF	TGTGCCAGCAGCCGAGGGGGCGTAATAGGCACAGATACGCAGTATTTT
TRBD1	TRBJ1-1	TRBV5-1	NA	CASSWGTGANTEAFF	TGCGCCAGCAGCTGGGGGACAGGGGCGAACACTGAAGCTTTCTTT
TRBD1	TRBJ2-3	TRBV5-1	NA	CASSLWTGEGSDTQYF	TGCGCCAGCAGCCTGTGGACAGGGGAGGGATCAGATACGCAGTATTTT
TRBD1	TRBJ2-2	TRBV5-1	NA	CASSLVAGGGGELFF	TGCGCCAGCAGCTTGGTAGCAGGGGGCGGCGGGGAGCTGTTTTTT
TRBD1	TRBJ2-7	TRBV28	NA	CASSHRGYEQYF	TGTGCCAGCAGCCACAGGGGATACGAGCAGTACTTC